A single T cell receptor beta chain is shown here with its context. The data were taken from a study of blood T cell repertoires in COVID-19. Across the study: Acute and convalescent COVID-19 samples came from the United States, Italy and Spain.

TCRdb keeps only in-frame clones here, not all; method: immunoSEQ multiplex PCR. The sample consists of 150,000 to 200,000 clones, almost 85% of them appearing once. Germline V gene data show CDR1 as SNHLY and CDR2 as FYNNEI. V was trimmed by 6 bases and J by 4 bases, leaving 15 bases between them. This CDR3 is 15 amino acids long. The sequence derives from a man between 40 and 49 years old who had recovered from COVID-19. Sequenced input: peripheral blood. The chain uses TRBV2 and TRBJ2-2; D gene ambiguous. Here the CDR3 DNA reads TGTGCCAGCAGGTCAACAGAGAATCCCACCGGGGAGCTGTTTTTT. Translating it yields CASRSTENPTGELFF.